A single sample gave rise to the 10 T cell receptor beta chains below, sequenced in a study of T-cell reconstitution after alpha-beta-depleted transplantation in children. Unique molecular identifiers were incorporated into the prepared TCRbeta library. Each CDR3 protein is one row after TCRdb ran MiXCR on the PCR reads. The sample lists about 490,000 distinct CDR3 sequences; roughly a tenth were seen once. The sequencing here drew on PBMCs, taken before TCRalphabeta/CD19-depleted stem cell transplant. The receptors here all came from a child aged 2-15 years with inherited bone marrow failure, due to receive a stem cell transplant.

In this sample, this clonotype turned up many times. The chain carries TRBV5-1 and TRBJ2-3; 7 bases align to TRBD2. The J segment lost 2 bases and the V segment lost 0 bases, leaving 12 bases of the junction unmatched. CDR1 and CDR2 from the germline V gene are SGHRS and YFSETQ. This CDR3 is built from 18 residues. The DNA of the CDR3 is TGCGCCAGCAGCTTGGCCATCATCCAGCGGGGAGCCACAGATACGCAGTATTTT. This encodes CASSLAIIQRGATDTQYF. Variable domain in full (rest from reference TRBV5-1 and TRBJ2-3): KAGVTQTPRYLIKTRGQQVTLSCSPISGHRSVSWYQQTPGQGLQFLFEYFSETQRNKGNFPGRFSGRQFSNSRSEMNVSTLELGDSALYLCASSLAIIQRGATDTQYFGPGTRLTVL.

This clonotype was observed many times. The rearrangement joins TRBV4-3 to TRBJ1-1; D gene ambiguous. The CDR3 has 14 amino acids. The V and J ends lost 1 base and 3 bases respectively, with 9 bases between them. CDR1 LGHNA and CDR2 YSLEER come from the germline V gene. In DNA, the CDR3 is TGCGCCAGCAGCCAAGTCCACAAGCACACTGAAGCTTTCTTT. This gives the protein CASSQVHKHTEAFF.

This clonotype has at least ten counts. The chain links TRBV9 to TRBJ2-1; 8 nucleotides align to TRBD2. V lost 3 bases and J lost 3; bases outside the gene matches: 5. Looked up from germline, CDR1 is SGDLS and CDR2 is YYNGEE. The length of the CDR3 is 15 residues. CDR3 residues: CASSGSGRGYNEQFF. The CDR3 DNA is TGTGCCAGCAGCGGGAGCGGGAGAGGCTACAATGAGCAGTTCTTC.

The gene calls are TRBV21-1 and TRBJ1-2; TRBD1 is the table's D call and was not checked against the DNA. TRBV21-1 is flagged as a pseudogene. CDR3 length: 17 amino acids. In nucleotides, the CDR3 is TGTGCCAGCAGCTCTCACTCTGACAGGGGAGCTAACTATGGCTACACCTTC. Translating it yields CASSSHSDRGANYGYTF.

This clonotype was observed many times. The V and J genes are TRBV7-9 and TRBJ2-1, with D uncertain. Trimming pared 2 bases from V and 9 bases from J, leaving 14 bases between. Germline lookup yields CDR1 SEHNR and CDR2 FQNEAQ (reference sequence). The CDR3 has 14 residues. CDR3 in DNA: TGTGCCAGCAGCTTACGGGTTGGGGAAGGTGAGCAGTTCTTC. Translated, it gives CASSLRVGEGEQFF.

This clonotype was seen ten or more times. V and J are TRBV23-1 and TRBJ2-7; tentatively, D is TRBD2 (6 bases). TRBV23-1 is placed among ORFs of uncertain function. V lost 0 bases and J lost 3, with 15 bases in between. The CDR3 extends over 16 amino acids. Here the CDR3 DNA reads TGCGCCAGCAGTCAATCTCGACCAGGGAGGAACTACGAGCAGTACTTC. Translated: CASSQSRPGRNYEQYF.

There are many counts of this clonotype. In DNA, the CDR3 is TGTGCCAGCAGAGGCGGGACAGGAATTAGGAGCTCCTACAATGAGCAGTTCTTC. Protein: CASRGGTGIRSSYNEQFF. The chain has TRBV28 and TRBJ2-1; 8 bases are a match to TRBD1. The trim removed 6 bases at V and 0 bases at J, leaving 13 bases unmatched. The CDR3 is 18 residues long. CDR1 MDHEN and CDR2 SYDVKM come from the germline V gene. The whole variable domain, filled in from reference TRBV28 and TRBJ2-1, reads DVKVTQSSRYLVKRTGEKVFLECVQDMDHENMFWYRQDPGLGLRLIYFSYDVKMKEKGDIPEGYSVSREKKERFSLILESASTNQTSMYLCASRGGTGIRSSYNEQFFGPGTRLTVL.

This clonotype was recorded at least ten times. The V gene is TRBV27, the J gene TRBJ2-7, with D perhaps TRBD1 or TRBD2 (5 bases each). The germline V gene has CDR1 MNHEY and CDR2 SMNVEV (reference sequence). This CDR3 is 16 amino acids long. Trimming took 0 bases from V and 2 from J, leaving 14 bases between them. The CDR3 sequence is CASSLSGGGQTYEQYF. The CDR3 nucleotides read TGTGCCAGCAGTTTATCGGGTGGAGGACAAACCTACGAGCAGTACTTC.

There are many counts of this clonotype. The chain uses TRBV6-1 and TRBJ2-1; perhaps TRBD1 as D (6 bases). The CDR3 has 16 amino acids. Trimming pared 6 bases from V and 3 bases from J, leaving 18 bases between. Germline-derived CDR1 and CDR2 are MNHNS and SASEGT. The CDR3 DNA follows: TGTGCCAGCAGACTGGCCCCGGGACAAAGCTACAATGAGCAGTTCTTC. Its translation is CASRLAPGQSYNEQFF.

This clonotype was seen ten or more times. CDR3 residues: CASRSLGGEQFF. The CDR3 DNA follows: TGTGCCAGCAGGTCTCTAGGTGGCGAGCAGTTCTTC. The chain uses TRBV7-9 and TRBJ2-1; D is ambiguous. Deletions cut 6 bases from V and 10 bases from J, with 13 bases between. The CDR3 covers 12 residues. Germline V gene data show CDR1 as SEHNR and CDR2 as FQNEAQ (reference sequence).